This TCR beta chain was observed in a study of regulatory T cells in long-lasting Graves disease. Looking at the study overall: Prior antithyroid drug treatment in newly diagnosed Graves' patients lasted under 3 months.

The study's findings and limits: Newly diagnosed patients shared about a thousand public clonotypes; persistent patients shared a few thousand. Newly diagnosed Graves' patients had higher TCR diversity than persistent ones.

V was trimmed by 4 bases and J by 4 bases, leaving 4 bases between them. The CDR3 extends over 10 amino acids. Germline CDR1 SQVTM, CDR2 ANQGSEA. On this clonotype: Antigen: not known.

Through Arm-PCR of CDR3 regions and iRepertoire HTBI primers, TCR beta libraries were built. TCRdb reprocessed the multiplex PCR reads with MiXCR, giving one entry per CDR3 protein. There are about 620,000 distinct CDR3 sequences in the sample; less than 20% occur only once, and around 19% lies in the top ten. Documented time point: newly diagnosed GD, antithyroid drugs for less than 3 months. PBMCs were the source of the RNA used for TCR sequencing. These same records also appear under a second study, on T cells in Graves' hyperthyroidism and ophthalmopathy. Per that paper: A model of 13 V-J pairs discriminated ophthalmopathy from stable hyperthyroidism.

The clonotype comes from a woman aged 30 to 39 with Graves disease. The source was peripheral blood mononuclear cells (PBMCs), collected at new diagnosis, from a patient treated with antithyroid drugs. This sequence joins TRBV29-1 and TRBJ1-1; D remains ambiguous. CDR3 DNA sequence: TGCAGCGTTGGAGTCACTGAAGCTTTCTTT. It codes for CSVGVTEAFF.